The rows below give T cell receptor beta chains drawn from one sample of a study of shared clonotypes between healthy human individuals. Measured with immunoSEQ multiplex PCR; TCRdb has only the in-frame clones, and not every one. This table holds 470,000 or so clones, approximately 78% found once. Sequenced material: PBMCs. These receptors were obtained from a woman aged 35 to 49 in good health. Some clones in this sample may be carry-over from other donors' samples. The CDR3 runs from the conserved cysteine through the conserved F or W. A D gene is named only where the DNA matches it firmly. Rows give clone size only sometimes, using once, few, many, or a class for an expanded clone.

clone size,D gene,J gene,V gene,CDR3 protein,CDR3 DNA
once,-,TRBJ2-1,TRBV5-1,CASSFSGEAVFF,TGCGCCAGCAGCTTTTCGGGGGAGGCCGTCTTCTTC
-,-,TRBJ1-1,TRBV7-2,CASSIRVTGTEAFF,TGTGCCAGCAGTATCAGGGTAACTGGCACTGAAGCTTTCTTT
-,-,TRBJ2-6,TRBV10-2,CASSESPGRPSGANVLTF,TGCGCCAGCAGTGAGTCTCCGGGCAGACCCTCTGGGGCCAACGTCCTGACTTTC
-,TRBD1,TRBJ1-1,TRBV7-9,CASSLQTGGWFTEAFF,TGTGCCAGCAGCTTACAGACAGGGGGCTGGTTTACTGAAGCTTTCTTT
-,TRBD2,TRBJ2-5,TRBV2,CASVASGPGTQYF,TGTGCCAGCGTGGCTAGCGGCCCGGGGACCCAGTACTTC
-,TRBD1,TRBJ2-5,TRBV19,CASSSRRDRGQETQYF,TGTGCCAGTAGTTCCCGTCGGGACAGGGGTCAAGAGACCCAGTACTTC
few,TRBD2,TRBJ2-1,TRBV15,CAIGLAGVYEQFF,TGTGCCATCGGACTAGCGGGAGTATATGAGCAGTTCTTC
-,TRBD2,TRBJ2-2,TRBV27,CASSLWASGLVGELFF,TGTGCCAGCAGTTTATGGGCTAGCGGGTTGGTCGGGGAGCTGTTTTTT
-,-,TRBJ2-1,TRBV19,CASSRTGRPDNEQFF,TGTGCCAGTTCCCGAACCGGGCGGCCCGACAATGAGCAGTTCTTC
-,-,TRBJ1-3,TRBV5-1,CASSLGHRAGNTIYF,TGCGCCAGCAGCTTGGGCCACAGGGCTGGAAACACCATATATTTT
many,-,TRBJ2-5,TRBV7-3,CASSFQATETQYF,TGTGCCAGCAGCTTCCAAGCGACAGAGACCCAGTACTTC
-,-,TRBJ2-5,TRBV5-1,CASTIQQGGETQYF,TGCGCCAGCACGATACAACAGGGCGGAGAGACCCAGTACTTC
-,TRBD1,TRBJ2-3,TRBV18,CASSPTGTEDTDTQYF,TGTGCCAGCTCACCAACCGGGACAGAGGATACAGATACGCAGTATTTT
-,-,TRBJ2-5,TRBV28,CATWRGWQETQYF,TGTGCCACCTGGAGAGGGTGGCAAGAGACCCAGTACTTC
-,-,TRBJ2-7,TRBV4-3,CASSQDNSYEQYF,TGCGCCAGCAGCCAAGATAACTCCTACGAGCAGTACTTC
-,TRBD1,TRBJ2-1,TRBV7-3,CASSSTPGQYNEQFF,TGTGCCAGCAGCTCAACTCCGGGACAGTACAATGAGCAGTTCTTC
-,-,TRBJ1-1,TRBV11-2,CASSLGGIEAFF,TGTGCCAGCAGCTTAGGTGGCATTGAAGCTTTCTTT
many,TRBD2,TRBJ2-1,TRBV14,CASSRLQLAGVFGEQFF,TGTGCCAGCAGCCGATTACAACTAGCGGGAGTGTTCGGTGAGCAGTTCTTC
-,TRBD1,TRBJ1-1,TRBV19,CASSTYDREGKAFF,TGTGCCAGTAGTACTTATGACAGGGAAGGGAAAGCTTTCTTT
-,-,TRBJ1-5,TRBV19,CASSISGFNQPQHF,TGTGCCAGTAGTATCTCTGGGTTCAATCAGCCCCAGCATTTT
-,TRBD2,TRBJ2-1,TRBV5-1,CASSPGGPSYNEQFF,TGCGCCAGCAGCCCGGGAGGGCCGAGCTACAATGAGCAGTTCTTC
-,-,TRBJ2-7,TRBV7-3,CASSLYHRPQPGDMDYEQYF,TGTGCCAGCAGCTTATATCACCGCCCACAGCCCGGGGATATGGACTACGAGCAGTACTTC
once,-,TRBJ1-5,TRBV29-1,CSVETGRGGFSNQPQHF,TGCAGCGTTGAAACAGGCAGGGGTGGATTTAGCAATCAGCCCCAGCATTTT
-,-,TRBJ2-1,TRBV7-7,CASSFAEYNEQFF,TGTGCTAGCAGCTTTGCCGAATACAATGAGCAGTTCTTC
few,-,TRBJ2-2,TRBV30,CAWTRRGANTGELFF,TGTGCCTGGACCCGTCGCGGAGCGAACACCGGGGAGCTGTTTTTT
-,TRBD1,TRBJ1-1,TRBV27,CASSLSTGPNTEAFF,TGTGCCAGCAGTTTATCGACAGGGCCGAACACTGAAGCTTTCTTT
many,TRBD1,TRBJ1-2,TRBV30,CAWTRTGGDYGYTF,TGTGCCTGGACCCGGACAGGGGGCGACTATGGCTACACCTTC
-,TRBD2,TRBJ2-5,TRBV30,CAWSPLAGSQETQYF,TGTGCCTGGAGCCCACTAGCGGGGAGCCAAGAGACCCAGTACTTC
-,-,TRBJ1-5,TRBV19,CASSPTGTAKEPQHF,TGTGCCAGTAGTCCTACCGGGACGGCGAAGGAGCCCCAGCATTTT
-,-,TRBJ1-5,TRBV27,CASSSRSSRQPQHF,TGTGCCAGCAGTTCCCGATCGTCCCGTCAGCCCCAGCATTTT
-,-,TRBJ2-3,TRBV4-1,CASSQGDARDLGTQYF,TGCGCCAGCAGCCAAGGCGACGCCCGGGACCTAGGTACGCAGTATTTT
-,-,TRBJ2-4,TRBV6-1,CASSWGLGTKNIQYF,TGTGCCAGCAGCTGGGGGTTGGGGACAAAAAACATTCAGTACTTC
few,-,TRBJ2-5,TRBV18,CASAPTQGQETQYF,TGTGCCAGCGCGCCCACACAGGGCCAAGAGACCCAGTACTTC
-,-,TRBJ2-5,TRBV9,CASNREGETQYF,TGTGCCAGCAACCGAGAGGGGGAGACCCAGTACTTC
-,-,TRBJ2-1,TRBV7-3,CASSSTASSYNEQFF,TGTGCCAGCAGCTCGACGGCGAGCTCCTACAATGAGCAGTTCTTC
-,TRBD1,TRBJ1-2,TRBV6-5,CASYLPGQAPYGYTF,TGTGCCAGCTATCTTCCCGGACAGGCCCCCTATGGCTACACCTTC
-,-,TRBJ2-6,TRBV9,CASSVASPSGANVLTF,TGTGCCAGCAGCGTAGCCAGCCCCTCTGGGGCCAACGTCCTGACTTTC
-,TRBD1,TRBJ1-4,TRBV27,CASTHGQGTPLNEKLFF,TGTGCCAGCACCCATGGACAGGGGACTCCCCTTAATGAAAAACTGTTTTTT
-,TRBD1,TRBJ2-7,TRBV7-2,CASSPRGGQGDEQYF,TGTGCCAGCAGCCCTCGCGGGGGACAGGGGGACGAGCAGTACTTC
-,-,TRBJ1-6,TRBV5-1,CASSPGTVNSPLHF,TGCGCCAGCAGCCCCGGGACGGTTAATTCACCCCTCCACTTT
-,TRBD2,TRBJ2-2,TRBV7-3,CASSSGLAGPSTGELFF,TGTGCCAGCAGCTCGGGACTAGCGGGACCGAGCACCGGGGAGCTGTTTTTT
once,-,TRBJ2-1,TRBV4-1,CASSHPGRQYNEQFF,TGCGCCAGCAGCCACCCGGGACGGCAATACAATGAGCAGTTCTTC